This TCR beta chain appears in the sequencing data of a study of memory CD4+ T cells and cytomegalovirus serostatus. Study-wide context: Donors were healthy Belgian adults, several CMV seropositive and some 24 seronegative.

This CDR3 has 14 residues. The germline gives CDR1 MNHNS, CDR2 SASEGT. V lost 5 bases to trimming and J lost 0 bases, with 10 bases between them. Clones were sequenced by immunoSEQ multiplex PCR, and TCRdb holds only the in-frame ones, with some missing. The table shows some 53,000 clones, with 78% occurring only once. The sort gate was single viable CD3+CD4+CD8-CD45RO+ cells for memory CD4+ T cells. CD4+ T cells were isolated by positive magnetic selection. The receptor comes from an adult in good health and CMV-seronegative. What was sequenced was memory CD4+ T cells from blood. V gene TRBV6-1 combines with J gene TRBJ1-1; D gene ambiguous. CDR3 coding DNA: TGTGCCAGCAGTACCGGTGGCCTGAACACTGAAGCTTTCTTT. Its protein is CASSTGGLNTEAFF.